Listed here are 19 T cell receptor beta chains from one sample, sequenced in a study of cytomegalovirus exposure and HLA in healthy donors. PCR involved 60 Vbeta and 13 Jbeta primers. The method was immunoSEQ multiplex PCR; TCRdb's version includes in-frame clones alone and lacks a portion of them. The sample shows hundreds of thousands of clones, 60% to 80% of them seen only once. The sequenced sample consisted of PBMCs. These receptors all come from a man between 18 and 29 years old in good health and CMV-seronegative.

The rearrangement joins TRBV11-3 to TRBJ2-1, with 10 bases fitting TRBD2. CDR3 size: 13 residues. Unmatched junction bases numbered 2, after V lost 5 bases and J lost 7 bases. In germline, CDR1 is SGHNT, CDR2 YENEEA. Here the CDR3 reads CASSERGGNEQFF. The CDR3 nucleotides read TGTGCCAGCAGCGAGCGGGGGGGTAATGAGCAGTTCTTC. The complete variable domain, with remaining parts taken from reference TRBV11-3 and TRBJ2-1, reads EAGVVQSPRYKIIEKKQPVAFWCNPISGHNTLYWYLQNLGQGPELLIRYENEEAVDDSQLPKDRFSAERLKGVDSTLKIQPAELGDSAVYLCASSERGGNEQFFGPGTRLTVL.

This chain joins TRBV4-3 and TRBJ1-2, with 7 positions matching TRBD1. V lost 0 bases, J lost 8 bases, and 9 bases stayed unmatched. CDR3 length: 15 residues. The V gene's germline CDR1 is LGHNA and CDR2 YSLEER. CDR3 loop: CASSQDNRGPQGYTF. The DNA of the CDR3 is TGCGCCAGCAGCCAAGATAACAGGGGCCCTCAGGGCTACACCTTC.

DNA of the CDR3: TGTGCCAGCAGCCAGCCTGGCACTAGCCACGGTCACAATGAGCAGTTCTTC. Its protein product is CASSQPGTSHGHNEQFF. This sequence joins TRBV4-2 and TRBJ2-1; D is possibly TRBD2 (6 bases). The CDR3 sequence is 17 residues long. V lost 3 bases and J lost 5, with 20 bases in between. Germline CDR1 LGHNA, CDR2 YNFKEQ.

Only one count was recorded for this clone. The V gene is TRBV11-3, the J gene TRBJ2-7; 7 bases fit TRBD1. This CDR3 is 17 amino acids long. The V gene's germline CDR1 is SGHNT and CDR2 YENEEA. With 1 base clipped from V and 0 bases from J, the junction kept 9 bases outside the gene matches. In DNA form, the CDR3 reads TGTGCCAGCAGCTTAGCCCTAGGGGGACAGAGCTCCTACGAGCAGTACTTC. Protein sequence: CASSLALGGQSSYEQYF.

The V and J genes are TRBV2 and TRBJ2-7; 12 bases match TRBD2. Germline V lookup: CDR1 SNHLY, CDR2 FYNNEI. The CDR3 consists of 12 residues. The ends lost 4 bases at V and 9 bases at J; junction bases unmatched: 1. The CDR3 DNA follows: TGTGCCAGCAGTGGACTAGCGGGAGTGCAGTACTTC. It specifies CASSGLAGVQYF.

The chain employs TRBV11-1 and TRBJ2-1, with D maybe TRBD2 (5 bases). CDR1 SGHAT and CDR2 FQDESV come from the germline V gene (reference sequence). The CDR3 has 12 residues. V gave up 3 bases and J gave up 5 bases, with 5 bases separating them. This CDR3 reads CASSLGDNEQFF. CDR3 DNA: TGTGCCAGCAGCTTGGGAGACAATGAGCAGTTCTTC.

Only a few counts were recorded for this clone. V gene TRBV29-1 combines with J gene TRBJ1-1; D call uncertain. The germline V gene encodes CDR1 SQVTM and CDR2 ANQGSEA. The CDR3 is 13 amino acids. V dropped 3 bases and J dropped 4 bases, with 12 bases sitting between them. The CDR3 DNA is TGCAGCGTTGACTGGGGAGACTCCACTGAAGCTTTCTTT. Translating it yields CSVDWGDSTEAFF.

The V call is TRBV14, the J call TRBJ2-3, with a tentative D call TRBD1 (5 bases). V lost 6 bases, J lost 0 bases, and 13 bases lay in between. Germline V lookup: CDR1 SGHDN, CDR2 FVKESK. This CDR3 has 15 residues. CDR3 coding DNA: TGTGCCAGCAGTCTGATGGGGCCTAGCACAGATACGCAGTATTTT. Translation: CASSLMGPSTDTQYF.

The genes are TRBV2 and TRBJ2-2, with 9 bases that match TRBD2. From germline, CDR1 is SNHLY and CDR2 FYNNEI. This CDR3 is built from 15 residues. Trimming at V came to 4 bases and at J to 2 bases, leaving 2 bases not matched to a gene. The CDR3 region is CASSVTSGNTGELFF. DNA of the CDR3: TGTGCCAGCAGTGTGACTAGCGGAAACACCGGGGAGCTGTTTTTT. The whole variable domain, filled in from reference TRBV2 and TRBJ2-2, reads EPEVTQTPSHQVTQMGQEVILRCVPISNHLYFYWYRQILGQKVEFLVSFYNNEISEKSEIFDDQFSVERPDGSNFTLKIRSTKLEDSAMYFCASSVTSGNTGELFFGEGSRLTVL.

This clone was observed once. The CDR3 DNA is TGTGCCAGTAGTATAGGGCGGATCAAACAGGGGGCTAGCAATCAGCCCCAGCATTTT. This encodes CASSIGRIKQGASNQPQHF. The chain employs TRBV19 and TRBJ1-5; 9 bases are a match to TRBD1. The CDR3 covers 19 residues. V trimming: 1 base; J trimming: 0 bases; junction bases outside the gene matches: 10. From germline, CDR1 is LNHDA and CDR2 SQIVND (reference sequence).

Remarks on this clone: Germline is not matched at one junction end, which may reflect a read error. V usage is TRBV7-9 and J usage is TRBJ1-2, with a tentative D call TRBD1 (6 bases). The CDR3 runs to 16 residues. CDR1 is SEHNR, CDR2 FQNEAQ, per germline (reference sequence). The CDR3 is CSSSLETGRGDYGYTF. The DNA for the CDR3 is TGTTCCAGCAGCTTAGAAACAGGGAGGGGAGACTATGGCTACACCTTC.

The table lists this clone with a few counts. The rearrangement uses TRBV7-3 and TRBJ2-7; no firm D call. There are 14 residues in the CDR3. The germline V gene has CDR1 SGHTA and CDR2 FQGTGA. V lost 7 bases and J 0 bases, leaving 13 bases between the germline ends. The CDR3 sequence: CASMAGPNSYEQYF. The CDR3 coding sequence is TGTGCCAGCATGGCAGGCCCGAACTCCTACGAGCAGTACTTC.

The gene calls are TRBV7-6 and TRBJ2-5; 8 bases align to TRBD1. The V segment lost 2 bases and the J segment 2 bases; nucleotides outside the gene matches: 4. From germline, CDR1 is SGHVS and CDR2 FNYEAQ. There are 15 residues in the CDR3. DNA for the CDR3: TGTGCCAGCAGCTTACAGGGGGCTGGGCAAGAGACCCAGTACTTC. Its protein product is CASSLQGAGQETQYF. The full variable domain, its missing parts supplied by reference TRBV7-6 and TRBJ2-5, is GAGVSQSPRYKVTKRGQDVALRCDPISGHVSLYWYRQALGQGPEFLTYFNYEAQQDKSGLPNDRFSAERPEGSISTLTIQRTEQRDSAMYRCASSLQGAGQETQYFGPGTRLLVL.

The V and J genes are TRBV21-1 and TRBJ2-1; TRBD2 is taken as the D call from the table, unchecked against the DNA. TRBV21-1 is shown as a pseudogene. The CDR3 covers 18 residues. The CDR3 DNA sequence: TGTGCCAGCAGCAATCTCACTAGAGCGGGAAGGCCCTACAATGAGCAGTTCTTC. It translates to CASSNLTRAGRPYNEQFF.

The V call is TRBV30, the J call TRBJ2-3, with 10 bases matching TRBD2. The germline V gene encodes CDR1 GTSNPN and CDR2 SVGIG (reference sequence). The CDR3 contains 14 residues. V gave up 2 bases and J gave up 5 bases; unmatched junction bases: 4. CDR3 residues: CAWSRLAGVDTQYF. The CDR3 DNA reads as TGTGCCTGGAGTCGGCTAGCGGGGGTAGATACGCAGTATTTT.

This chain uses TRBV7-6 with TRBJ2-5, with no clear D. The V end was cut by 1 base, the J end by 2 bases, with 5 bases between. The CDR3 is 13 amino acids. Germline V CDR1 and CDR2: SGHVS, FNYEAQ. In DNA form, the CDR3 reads TGTGCCAGCAGCTTAGGTCAGCAAGAGACCCAGTACTTC. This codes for CASSLGQQETQYF.

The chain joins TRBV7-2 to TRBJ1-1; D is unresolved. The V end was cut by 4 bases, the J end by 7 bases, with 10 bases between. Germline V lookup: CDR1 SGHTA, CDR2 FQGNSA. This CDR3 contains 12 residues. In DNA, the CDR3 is TGTGCCAGCAGCTCAGGAACGTTTGAAGCTTTCTTT. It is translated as CASSSGTFEAFF.

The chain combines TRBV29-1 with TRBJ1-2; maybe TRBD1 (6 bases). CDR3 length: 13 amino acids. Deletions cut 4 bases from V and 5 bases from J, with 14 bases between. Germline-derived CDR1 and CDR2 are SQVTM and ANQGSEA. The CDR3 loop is CSVGGGAWYGYTF. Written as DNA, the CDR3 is TGCAGCGTTGGAGGGGGGGCGTGGTATGGCTACACCTTC.

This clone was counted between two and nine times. CDR3 nucleotide sequence: TGTGCCAGCATTGGGACTAGCGGATACAATGAGCAGTTCTTC. Translating it yields CASIGTSGYNEQFF. The V gene is TRBV7-9, the J gene TRBJ2-1; 11 positions match TRBD2. Trimming cost V 7 bases and J 4 bases; bases outside gene matches: 3. Germline CDR1 and CDR2: SEHNR and FQNEAQ (reference sequence). The CDR3 contains 14 residues. The variable domain in full, with the rest retrieved from reference TRBV7-9 and TRBJ2-1, is DTGVSQNPRHKITKRGQNVTFRCDPISEHNRLYWYRQTLGQGPEFLTYFQNEAQLEKSRLLSDRFSAERPKGSFSTLEIQRTEQGDSAMYLCASIGTSGYNEQFFGPGTRLTVL.